This record looks at one TCR beta chain sequence and its context. What it binds is unknown. This specimen comes from a study of blood T cells in healthy people across ages. Broader study findings: The recorded TCR beta diversity per million T cells decreased in a roughly linear manner with age.

The CDR3 is 15 amino acids. Deletions cut 1 base from V and 1 base from J, with 11 bases between. Germline CDR1 DFQATT, CDR2 SNEGSKA (reference sequence). A second PCR of 7 to 11 cycles used a sample-barcoded 5' primer and a J-beta primer mix. TCRdb analysed the 5' RACE reads with MiXCR anew, one entry per CDR3 protein. The sample contains roughly 1,500,000 distinct CDR3 sequences, about 35% of which appear only once. The V call is TRBV20-1, the J call TRBJ2-1; D is unclear. The sample comprised blood. This sequence originates from a woman aged 25 to 39 in good health. The CDR3 sequence is CSARVAYDSYNEQFF. CDR3 sequence (DNA): TGCAGTGCTAGAGTTGCCTACGATTCCTACAATGAGCAGTTCTTC.